This T cell receptor beta chain is drawn from a study of identical twins. Points on this clonotype: As yet, its antigen is unknown.

Study observations and caveats: Low generation probability was overrepresented in out-of-frame alpha sequences shared by twins. For cord blood, abundant beta clonotypes had fewer insertions, unlike memory repertoires, which showed none.

With template switching, a universal primer site was added, and the cDNA carried unique molecular identifiers. Each CDR3 protein gets one entry after TCRdb re-called the 5' RACE reads with MiXCR. The sample holds about 660,000 distinct CDR3 sequences, roughly 8% seen once. This CDR3 contains 16 residues. Germline V lookup: CDR1 ENHRY, CDR2 SYGVKD. The junction had 11 bases not matched to a gene; V was cut back by 5 bases and J by 7 bases. These data were also filed under a second study, of yellow fever vaccine responses in identical twins. That source reports: Reportedly, the response of twins' T cells to the vaccine seemed partly convergent, partly personalized.

Material: PBMCs. The clonotype originates from a woman aged 18 to 35 in good health. The chain carries TRBV10-3 and TRBJ2-2, with 9 bases aligning to TRBD1. CDR3 loop: CAISPDRGGNYGELFF. The CDR3 DNA follows: TGTGCCATCAGTCCAGACAGGGGGGGGAATTACGGGGAGCTGTTTTTT.